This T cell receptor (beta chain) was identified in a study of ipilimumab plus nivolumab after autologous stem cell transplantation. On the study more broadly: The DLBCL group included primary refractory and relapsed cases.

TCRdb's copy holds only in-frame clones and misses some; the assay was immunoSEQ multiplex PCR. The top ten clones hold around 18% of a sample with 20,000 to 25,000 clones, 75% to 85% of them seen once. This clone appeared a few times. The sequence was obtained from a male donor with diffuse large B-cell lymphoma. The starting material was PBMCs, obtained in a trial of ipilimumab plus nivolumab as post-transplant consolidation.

The DNA of the CDR3 is TGCGCCAGCAGCTCGCTTACGACAGGGGGTAATAGGAATGAGCAGTTCTTC. Protein: CASSSLTTGGNRNEQFF. V usage is TRBV5-1 and J usage is TRBJ2-1; 9 nucleotides align to TRBD1. V lost 3 bases and J lost 7; bases outside the gene matches: 14. Germline loops: CDR1 SGHRS, CDR2 YFSETQ. The length of the CDR3 is 17 residues.